The clone carrying this TCR beta chain was found many times. Its antigen remains unidentified. This entry belongs to a study of T-cell reconstitution after alpha-beta-depleted transplantation in children. Findings and limits, study-wide: After transplant, high TCRbeta diversity at day 60 in some patients arose from surviving recipient T cells and thymic progenitors. Expanded clones from the graft, numbering several hundred, reportedly supplied alpha-beta T cells about two months after transplant. Newly produced T cells mostly provided counts and TCRbeta diversity after one year, as hyperexpanded clones declined.

The CDR3 spans 16 residues. Germline V CDR1 and CDR2: DFQATT, SNEGSKA (reference sequence). After removal of 2 bases from V and 2 bases from J, the junction contained 10 bases not matched to a gene. Researchers prepared the TCRbeta library using unique molecular identifiers, the study reports. TCRdb passed the PCR reads through MiXCR, listing each CDR3 protein once. The sample yields 400,000 to 550,000 distinct CDR3 sequences, under 12% seen once. The clonotype originates from a child aged 2 to 10 with inherited bone marrow failure, due to receive a stem cell transplant. The chain combines TRBV20-1 with TRBJ2-3, with TRBD1 matching over 7 bases. This sample comprised PBMCs, obtained before TCRalphabeta/CD19-depleted stem cell transplant. The CDR3 here is CSARPMTGSLTDTQYF. The CDR3 region has the DNA TGCAGTGCTAGACCTATGACAGGGTCCCTCACAGATACGCAGTATTTT.